The rows below give T cell receptor beta chains drawn from one sample of a study of blood T cells in healthy people across ages. Via MiXCR, TCRdb re-called the 5' RACE reads, giving one row per CDR3 protein. Of hundreds of thousands of distinct CDR3 sequences listed, about 56% were seen once; the top ten hold about 26%. The sequenced material came from blood. Receptors originate from a man aged 35 to 55 in good health. Both conserved end residues are part of each CDR3. A D gene is named only where the DNA matches it firmly. Clone size is stated in some rows and not others, as once, few, many or a class when expanded.

d_call	v_call	clone_size	j_call	cdr3_aa	cdr3_nt
TRBD1	TRBV27	many	TRBJ2-6	CASSRAGTGFSGANVLTF	TGTGCCAGCAGCCGAGCCGGGACAGGGTTCTCTGGGGCCAACGTCCTGACTTTC
TRBD1	TRBV6-5	-	TRBJ2-5	CASSYSATGFGETQYF	TGTGCCAGCAGTTACTCAGCGACAGGGTTCGGGGAGACCCAGTACTTC
-	TRBV29-1	-	TRBJ2-7	CSVGGSSAGLTYEQYF	TGCAGCGTTGGGGGTAGTTCGGCGGGGCTGACCTACGAGCAGTACTTC
-	TRBV5-5	few	TRBJ2-7	CASSRNRYEQYF	TGTGCCAGCAGCCGCAATAGGTACGAGCAGTACTTC
TRBD2	TRBV4-3	-	TRBJ2-5	CASSQDWSSGRETQYF	TGCGCCAGCAGCCAAGATTGGTCTAGCGGGAGAGAGACCCAGTACTTC
-	TRBV7-2	many	TRBJ2-3	CASSFLIRNLKVADTQYF	TGTGCCAGCAGCTTCCTAATTCGGAATCTAAAGGTCGCAGATACGCAGTATTTT
-	TRBV28	-	TRBJ2-5	CASSYGPEGTKETQYF	TGTGCCAGCAGTTACGGTCCTGAGGGGACCAAAGAGACCCAGTACTTC
TRBD1	TRBV7-9	-	TRBJ2-7	CASSYRDRSSYEQYF	TGTGCCAGCAGCTACCGGGACAGGAGCTCCTACGAGCAGTACTTC
TRBD2	TRBV6-2/TRBV6-3	few	TRBJ2-2	CASSSMTSGSENTGELFF	TGTGCCAGCAGTTCGATGACTAGCGGGAGCGAGAACACCGGGGAGCTGTTTTTT
-	TRBV7-2	-	TRBJ2-7	CASSLGSGQYF	TGTGCCAGCAGCTTAGGGTCGGGCCAGTACTTC